A single sample gave rise to the 23 T cell receptor beta chains below, sequenced in a study of T-cell reconstitution after alpha-beta-depleted transplantation in children. During its preparation, the TCRbeta library received unique molecular identifiers. TCRdb re-called the PCR reads with MiXCR, one entry per CDR3 protein. The sample shows more than 400,000 distinct CDR3 sequences, over 40% of them seen only once. This specimen was PBMCs, taken before TCRalphabeta/CD19-depleted stem cell transplant. These receptors were taken from a girl between 2 and 10 years old with aplastic anemia, due to receive a stem cell transplant.

In its sample, this clonotype was seen a few times. The chain is built from TRBV20-1 and TRBJ2-1; perhaps TRBD1 as D (5 bases). Germline lookup yields CDR1 DFQATT and CDR2 SNEGSKA (reference sequence). V lost 3 bases and J 8 bases, leaving 11 bases between the germline ends. The CDR3 extends over 12 amino acids. Written as DNA, the CDR3 is TGCAGTGCTAGGCAGGGTGGTGATGAGCAGTTCTTC. Translation: CSARQGGDEQFF.

CDR3 loop: CASSLGGTAHTEAFF. CDR3 nucleotide sequence: TGCGCCAGCAGCTTGGGGGGGACAGCGCACACTGAAGCTTTCTTT. This chain connects TRBV5-1 to TRBJ1-1; 7 nucleotides match TRBD1. In germline, CDR1 is SGHRS, CDR2 YFSETQ. The V segment lost 0 bases and the J segment 3 bases; nucleotides outside the gene matches: 5. The CDR3 has 15 residues.

This sequence joins TRBV20-1 and TRBJ2-1; tentative D call: TRBD2 (6 bases). There are 14 residues in the CDR3. The germline V gene has CDR1 DFQATT and CDR2 SNEGSKA (reference sequence). V was trimmed by 3 bases and J by 7 bases, leaving 16 bases between them. The chain's CDR3 is CSASFSSASNEQFF. The CDR3 bases are TGCAGTGCTAGCTTTTCTAGCGCGAGTAATGAGCAGTTCTTC.

The chain combines TRBV20-1 with TRBJ2-5; 13 bases line up with TRBD2. V lost 3 bases, J lost 5 bases, and 6 bases stayed unmatched. The CDR3 extends over 15 amino acids. Per germline, CDR1 DFQATT and CDR2 SNEGSKA (reference sequence). This chain's CDR3 is CSARITSGRVETQYF. CDR3 nucleotide sequence: TGCAGTGCTAGGATCACTAGCGGGAGGGTCGAGACCCAGTACTTC.

The chain couples TRBV6-1 to TRBJ2-1, with 11 bases fitting TRBD2. This CDR3 spans 15 amino acids. Germline CDR1 and CDR2: MNHNS and SASEGT. The J segment lost 6 bases and the V segment lost 5 bases, leaving 6 bases of the junction unmatched. This CDR3 is CASSPTSGSINEQFF. In DNA, the CDR3 is TGTGCCAGCAGTCCTACTAGCGGGAGCATCAATGAGCAGTTCTTC.

The chain joins TRBV30 to TRBJ2-1, with D hard to call. The CDR3 sequence is 11 residues long. The germline V and J ends were trimmed by 5 bases and 4 bases, with 6 bases remaining between them. Germline CDR1 and CDR2: GTSNPN and SVGIG (reference sequence). The DNA for the CDR3 is TGTGCCTGGGTGAGGTACAATGAGCAGTTCTTC. Its protein product is CAWVRYNEQFF.

This clonotype was detected a few times. The chain recombines TRBV28 with TRBJ1-2; D not certain. The V gene lost 5 bases and the J gene lost 6 bases, with 22 bases spanning the gap. CDR1 MDHEN and CDR2 SYDVKM come from the germline V gene. This CDR3 region has 16 residues. CDR3 protein: CASSQPLQLSSDGYTF. As DNA, the CDR3 is TGTGCCAGCAGTCAACCATTACAGTTGTCCTCGGATGGCTACACCTTC.

The gene calls are TRBV12-3 or TRBV12-4 and TRBJ2-7; 7 nucleotides match TRBD1. The J segment lost 0 bases and the V segment lost 3 bases, leaving 5 bases of the junction unmatched. The CDR3 contains 15 residues. CDR3 sequence (DNA): TGTGCCAGCAGTTTTGGACAGGCCGGCTCCTACGAGCAGTACTTC. It codes for CASSFGQAGSYEQYF.

In its sample, this clonotype was seen a few times. This chain connects TRBV5-6 to TRBJ2-5, with a weak D call TRBD2 (5 bases). The CDR3 is 13 residues long. V was pared by 5 bases and J by 0 bases, with 8 bases between. Germline-derived CDR1 and CDR2 are SGHDT and YYEEEE. CDR3 sequence: CASRTGNQETQYF. The CDR3, as DNA: TGTGCCAGCAGGACCGGGAACCAAGAGACCCAGTACTTC.

The genes are TRBV27 and TRBJ2-4, with TRBD2 as a possible D gene (6 bases). CDR3 length equals 15 residues. CDR1 MNHEY and CDR2 SMNVEV come from the germline V gene (reference sequence). The germline V and J ends were trimmed by 4 bases and 3 bases, with 13 bases remaining between them. The CDR3 nucleotides are TGTGCCAGCAGTTCCAGGATCGGGGGCAAAAACATTCAGTACTTC. Encoded protein: CASSSRIGGKNIQYF.

This chain links TRBV20-1 with TRBJ2-5; 9 bases agree with TRBD2. CDR1 is DFQATT and CDR2 is SNEGSKA in the germline V gene (reference sequence). The V gene end was trimmed by 1 base and the J gene end by 5 bases; junction bases not matched to a gene: 8. The CDR3 has 15 residues. The CDR3 loop reads CSARVRGGALETQYF. The CDR3 nucleotides read TGCAGTGCTAGAGTTCGCGGGGGGGCCTTGGAGACCCAGTACTTC.

This clonotype was counted between two and nine times. V and J are TRBV5-1 and TRBJ2-7; D may match TRBD1 or TRBD2 (7 bases each). The germline V gene encodes CDR1 SGHRS and CDR2 YFSETQ. V lost 1 base and J lost 5, with 10 bases in between. The CDR3 length is 13 residues. CDR3 amino acids: CASSLQGGHEQYF. The DNA for the CDR3 is TGCGCCAGCAGCTTGCAGGGGGGGCACGAGCAGTACTTC. Drawing the rest from reference TRBV5-1 and TRBJ2-7, the complete variable domain is KAGVTQTPRYLIKTRGQQVTLSCSPISGHRSVSWYQQTPGQGLQFLFEYFSETQRNKGNFPGRFSGRQFSNSRSEMNVSTLELGDSALYLCASSLQGGHEQYFGPGTRLTVT.

J is TRBJ1-2 and V is TRBV10-3; D is possibly TRBD1 (5 bases). CDR1 and CDR2 from the germline V gene are ENHRY and SYGVKD. This CDR3 has 13 amino acids. The V end was cut by 4 bases, the J end by 1 base, with 7 bases between. The CDR3 region is CAISGGNNYGYTF. Written as DNA, the CDR3 is TGTGCCATCAGTGGGGGGAATAACTATGGCTACACCTTC.

In this sample, this clonotype turned up many times. The chain has TRBV10-3 and TRBJ2-1; D remains ambiguous. Germline CDR1 and CDR2: ENHRY and SYGVKD. Trimming shortened V by 1 base and J by 4 bases, and 5 bases separated the two germline ends. The CDR3 extends over 13 amino acids. The CDR3 region is CAISEWLYNEQFF. CDR3 sequence (DNA): TGTGCCATCAGTGAGTGGTTGTACAATGAGCAGTTCTTC.

The chain carries TRBV18 and TRBJ2-5; TRBD1 matches 10 bases. The length of the CDR3 is 19 residues. Germline loops: CDR1 KGHSH, CDR2 LQKENI. V shed 4 bases, J shed 4 bases, and the junction held 18 bases outside the gene matches. The CDR3 is CASSHKTSYLGTGAETQYF. The CDR3 bases are TGTGCCAGCTCACACAAAACATCGTACCTCGGGACAGGGGCAGAGACCCAGTACTTC.

This clonotype was seen at least ten times. The chain has TRBV29-1 and TRBJ2-7, with 9 bases lining up with TRBD2. Germline assignment: CDR1 SQVTM and CDR2 ANQGSEA. The V segment lost 6 bases and the J segment 4 bases; nucleotides outside the gene matches: 10. The CDR3 contains 14 residues. The CDR3: CSVSIAGAGYEQYF. CDR3 nucleotide sequence: TGCAGCGTCTCCATAGCGGGGGCCGGGTACGAGCAGTACTTC.

V usage is TRBV10-2 and J usage is TRBJ1-2; 11 nucleotides line up with TRBD1. There are 16 residues in the CDR3. V was clipped by 5 bases and J by 6 bases; unmatched bases: 11. Looked up from germline, CDR1 is WSHSY and CDR2 is SAAADI. The CDR3 spells CASSQRVGQGADGYTF. CDR3 DNA sequence: TGCGCCAGCAGTCAAAGGGTTGGACAGGGGGCGGATGGCTACACCTTC.

The genes are TRBV6-5 and TRBJ2-3, with D unclear. This CDR3 contains 16 residues. In germline, CDR1 is MNHEY, CDR2 SVGAGI. Trimming removed 0 bases at V and 6 bases at J, with 16 bases between. The DNA of the CDR3 is TGTGCCAGCAGTTACTCACCACCACGATTAGAGGATACGCAGTATTTT. Protein product: CASSYSPPRLEDTQYF.

V gene TRBV20-1 combines with J gene TRBJ2-1; a possible D gene is TRBD2 (6 bases). The V and J ends lost 8 bases and 1 base respectively, with 12 bases between them. Per the germline V gene, CDR1 is DFQATT and CDR2 is SNEGSKA (reference sequence). There are 13 residues in the CDR3. CDR3: CSRGGVSYNEQFF. DNA of the CDR3: TGCAGTAGGGGCGGGGTATCCTACAATGAGCAGTTCTTC.

This clonotype showed up just once. V is TRBV27 and J is TRBJ2-7, with 8 positions matching TRBD2. V dropped 10 bases and J dropped 7; count of bases not matched to a gene: 15. Germline assignment: CDR1 MNHEY and CDR2 SMNVEV (reference sequence). CDR3 size: 14 residues. The CDR3 sequence is CATKAGVATGEQYF. In DNA form, the CDR3 reads TGTGCCACCAAAGCGGGGGTCGCCACTGGGGAGCAGTACTTC.

This CDR3 reads CASSREGFGIMFF. As DNA, the CDR3 is TGTGCCAGCAGTCGCGAGGGGTTCGGGATTATGTTTTTT. V and J are TRBV6-1 and TRBJ1-4; maybe TRBD1 (5 bases). Germline CDR1 is MNHNS and CDR2 is SASEGT. V lost 5 bases and J lost 15, with 19 bases in between. The CDR3 spans 13 residues.

A few counts support this clonotype. CDR3 coding DNA: TGTGCCAGCAGCCCAGGGGGCACAGGCCAGTTCTTC. Translation: CASSPGGTGQFF. The chain links TRBV14 to TRBJ2-1, with 8 bases matching TRBD1. J lost 13 bases, V lost 4 bases, and 6 bases had no gene match. The V gene's germline CDR1 is SGHDN and CDR2 FVKESK. CDR3 size: 12 residues.

The rearrangement uses TRBV30 and TRBJ2-5, with unresolved D. The CDR3 covers 13 residues. Germline V CDR1 and CDR2: GTSNPN, SVGIG (reference sequence). Between the trimmed V and J ends, which lost 1 base and 5 bases, there was a span of 11 bases. The DNA for the CDR3 is TGTGCCTGGAGTGACCGGTTGGGGGAGACCCAGTACTTC. Translating it yields CAWSDRLGETQYF.